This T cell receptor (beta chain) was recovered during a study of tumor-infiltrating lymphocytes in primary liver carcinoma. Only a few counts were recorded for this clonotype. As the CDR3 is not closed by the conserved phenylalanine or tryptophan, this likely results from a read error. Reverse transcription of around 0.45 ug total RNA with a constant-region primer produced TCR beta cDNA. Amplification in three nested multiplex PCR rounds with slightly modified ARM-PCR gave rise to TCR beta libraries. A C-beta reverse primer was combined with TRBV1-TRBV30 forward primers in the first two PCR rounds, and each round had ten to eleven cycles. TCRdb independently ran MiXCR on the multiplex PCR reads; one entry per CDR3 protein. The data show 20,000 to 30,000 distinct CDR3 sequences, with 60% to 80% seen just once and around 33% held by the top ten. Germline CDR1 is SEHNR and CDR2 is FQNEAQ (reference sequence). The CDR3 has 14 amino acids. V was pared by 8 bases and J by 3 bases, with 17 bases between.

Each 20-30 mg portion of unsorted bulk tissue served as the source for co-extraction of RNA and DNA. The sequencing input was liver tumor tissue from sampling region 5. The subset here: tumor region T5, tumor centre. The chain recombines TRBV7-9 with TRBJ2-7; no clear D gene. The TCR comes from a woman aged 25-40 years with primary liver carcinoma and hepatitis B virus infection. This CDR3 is CASGLPTHRYEQYI. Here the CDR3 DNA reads TGTGCCAGCGGCCTCCCGACTCACCGCTACGAGCAGTACATC.